This record covers a single TCR beta chain. The entry originates in a study of shared clonotypes between healthy human individuals. Some clones are missing from TCRdb's copy, which holds only in-frame ones; the method was immunoSEQ multiplex PCR. The table shows about 1.5 million clones, with 98% occurring only once. The CDR3 has 11 residues. Germline loops: CDR1 SGHTA, CDR2 FQGNSA. Between the trimmed V and J ends, which lost 3 bases and 7 bases, there was a span of 4 bases. The TCR comes from a man aged 25 to 40 in good health. The chain links TRBV7-2 to TRBJ2-1; D remains unclear. The source material was naive CD4+ T cells sorted from blood. Noted subset: CD45RA+ positively selected. CDR3 sequence (DNA): TGTGCCAGCAGCTTCGCAAATGAGCAGTTCTTC. As protein: CASSFANEQFF.